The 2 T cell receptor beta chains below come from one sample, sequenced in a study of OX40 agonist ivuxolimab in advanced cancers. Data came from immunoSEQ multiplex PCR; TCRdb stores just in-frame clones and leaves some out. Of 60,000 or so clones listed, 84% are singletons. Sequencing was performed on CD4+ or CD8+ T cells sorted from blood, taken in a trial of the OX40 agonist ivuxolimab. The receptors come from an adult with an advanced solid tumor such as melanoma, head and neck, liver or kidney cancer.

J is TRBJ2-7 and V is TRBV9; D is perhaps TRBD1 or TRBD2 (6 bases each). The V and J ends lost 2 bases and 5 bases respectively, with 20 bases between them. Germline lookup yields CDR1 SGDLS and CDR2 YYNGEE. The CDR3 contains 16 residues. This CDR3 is CASSVASGASYHEQYF. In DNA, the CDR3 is TGTGCCAGCAGCGTCGCGTCGGGGGCTAGTTACCACGAGCAGTACTTC.

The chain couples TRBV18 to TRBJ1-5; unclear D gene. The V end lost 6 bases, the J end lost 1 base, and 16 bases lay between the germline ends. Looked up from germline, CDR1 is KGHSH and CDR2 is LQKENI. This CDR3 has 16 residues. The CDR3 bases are TGTGCCAGCTCGCCTACAACGGGAGGGAGCAATCAGCCCCAGCATTTT. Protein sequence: CASSPTTGGSNQPQHF.